The rows below give T cell receptor beta chains drawn from one sample of a study of vaccination effects on CD4 cells after COVID-19. Clones were sequenced by immunoSEQ multiplex PCR, and TCRdb holds only the in-frame ones, with some missing. Of tens of thousands of clones detected, about 80% appear once; the ten largest clones hold 0.95% to 1.5%. What these receptors recognize is not known. The material was CD4+ T cells from PBMCs cultured with HCoV-229E spike peptides, obtained after COVID-19 vaccination. The receptors were sampled from a human donor who received a COVID-19 vaccine. Both conserved end residues are part of each CDR3. The D gene is left open where the match is weak. Clone size appears in some rows only: once, few, many, or a class for an expanded clone.

V: TRBV5-4; size: NA; D: NA; J: TRBJ1-5; CDR3: CASSFGSQPQHF; DNA: TGTGCCAGCAGCTTTGGAAGTCAGCCCCAGCATTTT
V: TRBV7-2; size: once; D: NA; J: TRBJ1-2; CDR3: CASRALGGGYGYTF; DNA: TGTGCCAGCAGGGCCCTAGGGGGGGGCTATGGCTACACCTTC
V: TRBV7-8; size: NA; D: NA; J: TRBJ1-1; CDR3: CASSLGRGESNTEAFF; DNA: TGTGCCAGCAGCTTAGGTCGAGGGGAGTCGAACACTGAAGCTTTCTTT
V: TRBV7-9; size: NA; D: TRBD1; J: TRBJ1-1; CDR3: CASSRQTGVGYMNTEAFF; DNA: TGTGCCAGCAGCCGACAGACAGGGGTGGGATACATGAACACTGAAGCTTTCTTT
V: TRBV10-2; size: NA; D: NA; J: TRBJ2-2; CDR3: CASSDRAEQGTGELFF; DNA: TGCGCCAGCAGTGATAGGGCGGAGCAGGGGACCGGGGAGCTGTTTTTT
V: TRBV3-1/TRBV3-2; size: NA; D: TRBD1; J: TRBJ1-2; CDR3: CASSPGQTRTNYGYTF; DNA: TGTGCCAGCAGCCCGGGACAGACCCGGACTAACTATGGCTACACCTTC
V: TRBV12-5; size: NA; D: TRBD1; J: TRBJ1-5; CDR3: CASGIGTDRPYSNQPQHF; DNA: TGTGCTAGTGGAATCGGGACAGACCGACCGTATAGCAATCAGCCCCAGCATTTT
V: TRBV7-8; size: NA; D: NA; J: TRBJ1-1; CDR3: CASSLWEGKNTEAFF; DNA: TGTGCCAGCAGCTTATGGGAGGGGAAGAACACTGAAGCTTTCTTT
V: TRBV6-5; size: NA; D: NA; J: TRBJ1-2; CDR3: CASSLQWGHGYTF; DNA: TGTGCCAGCAGCTTGCAATGGGGCCATGGCTACACCTTC
V: TRBV24-1; size: once; D: NA; J: TRBJ1-1; CDR3: CATTGEENTEAFF; DNA: TGTGCCACCACGGGGGAAGAGAACACTGAAGCTTTCTTT
V: TRBV4-1; size: NA; D: NA; J: TRBJ2-6; CDR3: CASSQGPGRYSGANVLTF; DNA: TGCGCCAGCAGCCAGGGGCCGGGACGCTATTCTGGGGCCAACGTCCTGACTTTC
V: TRBV7-7; size: NA; D: TRBD1; J: TRBJ2-1; CDR3: CASSSRQGPYNEQFF; DNA: TGTGCCAGCAGCTCCAGACAGGGGCCATACAATGAGCAGTTCTTC
V: TRBV5-4; size: NA; D: NA; J: TRBJ1-2; CDR3: CASSPEQGSYGYTF; DNA: TGTGCCAGCAGCCCCGAACAGGGATCCTATGGCTACACCTTC
V: TRBV5-1; size: NA; D: NA; J: TRBJ2-3; CDR3: CASCTGSPTDTQYF; DNA: TGCGCCAGCTGCACCGGGTCCCCCACAGATACGCAGTATTTT